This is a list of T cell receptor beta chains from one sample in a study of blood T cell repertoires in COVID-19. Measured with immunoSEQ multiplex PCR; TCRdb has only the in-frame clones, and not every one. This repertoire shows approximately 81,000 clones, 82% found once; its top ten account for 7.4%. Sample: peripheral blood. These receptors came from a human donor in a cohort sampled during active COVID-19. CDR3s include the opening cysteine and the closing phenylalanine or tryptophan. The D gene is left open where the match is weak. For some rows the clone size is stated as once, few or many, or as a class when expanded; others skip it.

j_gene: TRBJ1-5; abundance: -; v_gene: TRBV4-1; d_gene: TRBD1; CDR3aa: CASSQDPSTGLNQPQHF; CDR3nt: TGCGCCAGCAGCCAAGACCCTTCGACAGGGCTGAATCAGCCCCAGCATTTT
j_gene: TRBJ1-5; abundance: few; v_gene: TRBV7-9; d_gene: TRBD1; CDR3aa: CASSSFKRTGLSQPQHF; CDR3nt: TGTGCCAGCAGCTCATTTAAACGGACAGGGTTGTCCCAGCCCCAGCATTTT
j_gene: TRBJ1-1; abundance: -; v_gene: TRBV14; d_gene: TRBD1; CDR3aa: CASSRDRGKAFF; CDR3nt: TGTGCCAGCAGCCGAGACAGGGGAAAAGCTTTCTTT
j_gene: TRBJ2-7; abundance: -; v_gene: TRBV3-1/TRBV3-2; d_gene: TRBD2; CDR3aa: CASSQDRASGYYEQYF; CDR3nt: TGTGCCAGCAGCCAAGATCGGGCTAGCGGATACTACGAGCAGTACTTC
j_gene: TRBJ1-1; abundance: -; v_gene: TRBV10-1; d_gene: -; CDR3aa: CASSPQRFTEAFF; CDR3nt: TGCGCCAGCAGCCCCCAGAGGTTCACTGAAGCTTTCTTT
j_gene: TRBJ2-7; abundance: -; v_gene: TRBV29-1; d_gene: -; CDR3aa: CSVEDRSSLLNYEQYF; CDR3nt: TGCAGCGTTGAAGATCGAAGCTCTCTCCTCAACTACGAGCAGTACTTC
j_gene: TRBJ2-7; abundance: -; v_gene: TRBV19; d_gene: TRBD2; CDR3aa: CASSPGLDEQYF; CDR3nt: TGTGCCAGTAGTCCCGGACTAGATGAGCAGTACTTC
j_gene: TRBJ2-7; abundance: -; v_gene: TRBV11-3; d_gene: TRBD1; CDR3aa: CASSQPGQGAEQYF; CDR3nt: TGTGCCAGCAGCCAACCAGGACAGGGTGCCGAGCAGTACTTC
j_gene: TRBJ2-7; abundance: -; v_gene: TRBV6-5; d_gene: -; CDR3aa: CASRTGILYEQYF; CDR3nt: TGTGCCAGCAGGACCGGGATTTTATACGAGCAGTACTTC
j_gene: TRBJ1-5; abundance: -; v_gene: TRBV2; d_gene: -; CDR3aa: CASTGGTYSNQPQHF; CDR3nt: TGTGCCAGCACGGGAGGCACATATAGCAATCAGCCCCAGCATTTT
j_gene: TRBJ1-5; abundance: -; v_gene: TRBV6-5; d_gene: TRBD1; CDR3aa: CASSLTGESNQPQHF; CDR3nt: TGTGCCAGCAGCCTCACAGGGGAGAGCAATCAGCCCCAGCATTTT
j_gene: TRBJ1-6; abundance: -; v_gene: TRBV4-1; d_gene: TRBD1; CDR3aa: CASSPTPRTGSSYNSPLHF; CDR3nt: TGCGCCAGCAGCCCAACCCCGAGGACAGGTAGCTCCTATAATTCACCCCTCCACTTT
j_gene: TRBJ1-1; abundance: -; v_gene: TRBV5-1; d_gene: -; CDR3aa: CASRELTNTEAFF; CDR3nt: TGCGCCAGCCGGGAACTAACGAACACTGAAGCTTTCTTT
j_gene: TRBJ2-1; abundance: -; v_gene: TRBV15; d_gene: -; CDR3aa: CATSRAPGDNEQFF; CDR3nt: TGTGCCACCAGCAGAGCGCCAGGGGACAATGAGCAGTTCTTC
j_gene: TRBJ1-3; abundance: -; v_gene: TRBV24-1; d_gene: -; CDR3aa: CATSDPAGEWNTIYF; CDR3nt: TGTGCCACCAGTGATCCGGCAGGGGAATGGAACACCATATATTTT
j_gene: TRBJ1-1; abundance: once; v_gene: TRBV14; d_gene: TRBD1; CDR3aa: CASSLDRGTEAFF; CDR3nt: TGTGCCAGCAGCCTCGACAGGGGCACTGAAGCTTTCTTT
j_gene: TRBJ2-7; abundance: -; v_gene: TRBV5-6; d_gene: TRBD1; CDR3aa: CASSTGRGQIYEQYF; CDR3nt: TGTGCCAGCAGCACGGGTCGGGGACAGATCTACGAGCAGTACTTC
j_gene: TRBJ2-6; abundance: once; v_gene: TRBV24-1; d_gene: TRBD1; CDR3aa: CATSDRSRDRGRPLNGANVLTF; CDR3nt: TGTGCCACCAGTGACCGGTCCCGGGACAGGGGGCGCCCCCTGAACGGGGCCAACGTCCTGACTTTC
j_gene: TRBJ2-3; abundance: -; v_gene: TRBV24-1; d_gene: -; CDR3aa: CATSDSGHLGSTDTQYF; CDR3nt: TGTGCCACCAGTGATTCCGGACATTTGGGGAGCACAGATACGCAGTATTTT
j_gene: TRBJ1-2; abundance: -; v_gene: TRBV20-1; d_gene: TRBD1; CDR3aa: CSAYDRGGYTF; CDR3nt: TGCAGTGCCTATGACAGGGGTGGCTACACCTTC
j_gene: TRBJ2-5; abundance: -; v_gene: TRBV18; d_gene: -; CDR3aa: CASSQVGGQETQYF; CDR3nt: TGTGCCAGCTCACAGGTTGGGGGGCAAGAGACCCAGTACTTC
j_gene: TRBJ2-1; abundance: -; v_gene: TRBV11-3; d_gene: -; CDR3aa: CASSPGALNNEQFF; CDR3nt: TGTGCCAGCAGCCCAGGGGCCCTCAACAATGAGCAGTTCTTC
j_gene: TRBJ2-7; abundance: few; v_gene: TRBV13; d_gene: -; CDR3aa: CASSPHMLSYEQYF; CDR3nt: TGTGCCAGCAGCCCCCACATGCTTTCCTACGAGCAGTACTTC
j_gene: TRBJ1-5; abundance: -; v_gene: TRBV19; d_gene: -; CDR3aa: CASMMGPRQPQHF; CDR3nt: TGTGCCAGTATGATGGGGCCCCGTCAGCCCCAGCATTTT
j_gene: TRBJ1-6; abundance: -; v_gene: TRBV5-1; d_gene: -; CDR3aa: CASSYGEDSPLHF; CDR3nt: TGCGCCAGCAGTTACGGGGAGGATTCACCCCTCCACTTT
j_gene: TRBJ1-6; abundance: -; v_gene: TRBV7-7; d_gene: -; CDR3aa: CASSLDLTKSPLHF; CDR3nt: TGTGCTAGCAGCTTAGATCTGACAAAATCACCCCTCCACTTT
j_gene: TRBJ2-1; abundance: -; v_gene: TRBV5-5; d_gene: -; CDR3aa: CASSARQASSYNEQFF; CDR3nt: TGTGCCAGCAGCGCAAGACAGGCCAGCTCCTACAATGAGCAGTTCTTC
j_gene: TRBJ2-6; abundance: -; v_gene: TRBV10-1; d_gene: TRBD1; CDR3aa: CASRGQWGGGANVLTF; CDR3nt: TGCGCCAGCAGGGGACAGTGGGGTGGTGGGGCCAACGTCCTGACTTTC
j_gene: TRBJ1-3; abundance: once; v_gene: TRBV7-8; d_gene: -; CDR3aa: CASSLGTGNTIYF; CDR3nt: TGTGCCAGCAGCTTAGGGACAGGAAACACCATATATTTT
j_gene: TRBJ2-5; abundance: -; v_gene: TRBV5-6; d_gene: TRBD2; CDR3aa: CASSGEASGGARETQYF; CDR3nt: TGTGCCAGCAGCGGGGAGGCTAGCGGGGGGGCTCGAGAGACCCAGTACTTC
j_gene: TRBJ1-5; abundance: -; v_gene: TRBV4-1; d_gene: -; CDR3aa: CASSQEGEGYQPQHF; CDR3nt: TGCGCCAGCAGCCAAGAAGGGGAGGGCTATCAGCCCCAGCATTTT
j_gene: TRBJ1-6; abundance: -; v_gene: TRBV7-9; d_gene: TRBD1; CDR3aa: CASSNTGENSPLHF; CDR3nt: TGTGCCAGCAGTAATACAGGGGAGAATTCACCCCTCCACTTT
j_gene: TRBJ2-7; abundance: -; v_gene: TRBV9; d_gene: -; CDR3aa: CASSVGGHPSYEQYF; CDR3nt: TGTGCCAGCAGCGTAGGGGGACACCCCTCCTACGAGCAGTACTTC
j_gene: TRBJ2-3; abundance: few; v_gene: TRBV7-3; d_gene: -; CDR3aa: CASSPAARPGDTQYF; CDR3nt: TGTGCCAGCAGCCCGGCGGCGCGGCCCGGGGATACGCAGTATTTT
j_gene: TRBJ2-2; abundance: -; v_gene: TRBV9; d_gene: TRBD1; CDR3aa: CASSRDRGSGELFF; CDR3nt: TGTGCCAGCAGCCGGGACAGGGGGTCCGGGGAGCTGTTTTTT
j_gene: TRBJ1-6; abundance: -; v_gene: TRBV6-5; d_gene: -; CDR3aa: CASSPSSYNSPLHF; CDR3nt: TGTGCCAGCAGTCCTAGCTCCTATAATTCACCCCTCCACTTT
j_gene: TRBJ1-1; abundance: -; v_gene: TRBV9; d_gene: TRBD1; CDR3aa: CASSAHKQGAGEAFF; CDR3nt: TGTGCCAGCAGCGCCCACAAACAGGGGGCCGGGGAAGCTTTCTTT
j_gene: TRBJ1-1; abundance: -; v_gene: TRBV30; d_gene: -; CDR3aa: CAWSVRGDTEAFF; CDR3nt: TGTGCCTGGAGTGTACGGGGGGATACTGAAGCTTTCTTT
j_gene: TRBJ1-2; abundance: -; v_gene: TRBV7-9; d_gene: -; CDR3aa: CASSPGVFGGYTF; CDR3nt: TGTGCCAGCAGCCCGGGAGTATTTGGTGGCTACACCTTC
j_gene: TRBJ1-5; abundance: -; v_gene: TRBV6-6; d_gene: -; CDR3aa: CASNRQDQPQHF; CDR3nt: TGTGCCAGCAACCGACAAGATCAGCCCCAGCATTTT
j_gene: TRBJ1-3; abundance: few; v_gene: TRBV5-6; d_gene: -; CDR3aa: CASSLVGATSSGNTIYF; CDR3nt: TGTGCCAGCAGCTTGGTAGGGGCCACCTCCTCTGGAAACACCATATATTTT
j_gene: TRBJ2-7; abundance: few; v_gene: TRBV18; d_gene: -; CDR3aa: CASSPHTGVGYEQYF; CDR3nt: TGTGCCAGCTCACCCCATACGGGTGTTGGGTACGAGCAGTACTTC
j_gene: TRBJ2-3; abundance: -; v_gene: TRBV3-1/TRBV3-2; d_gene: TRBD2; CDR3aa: CASSPWVAGGHDTQYF; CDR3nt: TGTGCCAGCAGCCCCTGGGTAGCGGGGGGGCACGATACGCAGTATTTT
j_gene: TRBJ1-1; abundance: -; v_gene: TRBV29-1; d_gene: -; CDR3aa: CSVSQTNTEAFF; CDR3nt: TGCAGCGTTTCACAGACGAACACTGAAGCTTTCTTT
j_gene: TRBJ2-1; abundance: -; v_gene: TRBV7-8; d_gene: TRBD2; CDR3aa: CASRPGASGGAYEQFF; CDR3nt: TGTGCCAGCAGGCCCGGGGCTAGCGGGGGGGCATATGAGCAGTTCTTC
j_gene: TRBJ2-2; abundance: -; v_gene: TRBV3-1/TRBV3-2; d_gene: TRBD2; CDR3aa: CASSRSGGAAGELFF; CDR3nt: TGTGCCAGCAGCCGTAGCGGGGGGGCGGCCGGGGAGCTGTTTTTT
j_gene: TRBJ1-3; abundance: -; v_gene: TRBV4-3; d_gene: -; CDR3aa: CASSQDPGRGNTIYF; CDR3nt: TGCGCCAGCAGCCAAGATCCGGGGAGGGGAAACACCATATATTTT
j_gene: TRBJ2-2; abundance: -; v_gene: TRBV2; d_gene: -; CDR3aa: CASSEVLKRELFF; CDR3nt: TGTGCCAGCAGTGAAGTTCTAAAAAGGGAGCTGTTTTTT